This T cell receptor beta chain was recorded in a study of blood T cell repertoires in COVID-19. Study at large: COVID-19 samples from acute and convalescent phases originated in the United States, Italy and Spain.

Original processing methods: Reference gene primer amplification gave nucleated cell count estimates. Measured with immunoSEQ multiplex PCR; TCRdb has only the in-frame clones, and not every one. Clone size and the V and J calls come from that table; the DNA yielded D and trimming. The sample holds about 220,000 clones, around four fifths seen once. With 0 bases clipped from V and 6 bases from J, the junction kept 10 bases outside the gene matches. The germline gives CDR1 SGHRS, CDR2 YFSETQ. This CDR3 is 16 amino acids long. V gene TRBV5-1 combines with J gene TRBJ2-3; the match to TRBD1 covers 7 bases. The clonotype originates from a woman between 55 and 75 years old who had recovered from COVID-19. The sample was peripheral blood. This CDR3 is CASSLALTGLVDTQYF. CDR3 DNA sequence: TGCGCCAGCAGCTTGGCACTGACAGGGTTAGTGGATACGCAGTATTTT.